The entry below gives a single TCR beta chain sequence along with its context. CDR1 is SGHAT and CDR2 is FQDESV in the germline V gene (reference sequence). V was clipped by 2 bases and J by 7 bases, with 8 bases between them. The CDR3 covers 12 residues. This sample is part of a study of blood T cell repertoires in COVID-19. At the level of the study: Acute-phase and convalescent COVID-19 samples originated in the United States, Italy and Spain.

The assay was immunoSEQ multiplex PCR, and TCRdb's table has in-frame clones only and misses some. The data contain roughly 380,000 clones, roughly 89% of them singletons. The chain uses TRBV11-1 and TRBJ1-1, with D maybe TRBD1 (5 bases). The sequence was collected from a woman aged 55 to 70 with COVID-19, enrolled during active disease. The sequencing input was peripheral blood. The CDR3 bases are TGTGCCAGCAGCTTACGGGGGTTTGAAGCTTTCTTT. It specifies CASSLRGFEAFF.